Following are 7 T cell receptor beta chains from one sample sequenced in a study of CD8 T cells in ankylosing spondylitis. Study-wide points: A motif in TCR beta, a set of 8 or 9 highly homologous variants, appeared characteristic of ankylosing spondylitis blood.

Via MiXCR, TCRdb re-called the 5' RACE reads, giving one row per CDR3 protein. The sample records some 840,000 distinct CDR3 sequences, 12% being singletons. Which antigens these TCRs recognize remains unknown. The sequenced material came from blood, either unsorted or a sorted T cell fraction (not recorded which). These receptors originate from a male donor with ankylosing spondylitis.

This clonotype was detected many times. The rearrangement uses TRBV12-3 or TRBV12-4 and TRBJ2-3; the D gene could be TRBD1 or TRBD2 (5 bases each). CDR3 size: 15 residues. The V and J ends lost 3 bases and 6 bases respectively, with 16 bases between them. The CDR3, as DNA: TGTGCCAGCAGTTTTGGGGACCCCGGGGATGATACGCAGTATTTT. The encoded protein is CASSFGDPGDDTQYF.

The chain combines TRBV28 with TRBJ2-2; D call uncertain. CDR1 MDHEN and CDR2 SYDVKM come from the germline V gene. Trimming pared 4 bases from V and 6 bases from J, leaving 15 bases between. The CDR3 is made up of 15 amino acids. CDR3 in amino acids: CASSSFRRRPGELFF. CDR3 coding DNA: TGTGCCAGCAGTTCGTTTAGGCGGCGGCCCGGGGAGCTGTTTTTT. Full variable domain (missing parts from reference TRBV28 and TRBJ2-2): DVKVTQSSRYLVKRTGEKVFLECVQDMDHENMFWYRQDPGLGLRLIYFSYDVKMKEKGDIPEGYSVSREKKERFSLILESASTNQTSMYLCASSSFRRRPGELFFGEGSRLTVL.

This clonotype was observed a handful of times. The chain links TRBV9 to TRBJ2-1; 10 bases line up with TRBD2. Germline V lookup: CDR1 SGDLS, CDR2 YYNGEE. CDR3 length equals 15 residues. Trimming at V came to 4 bases and at J to 5 bases, leaving 6 bases not matched to a gene. CDR3 protein: CASSPGTSVHNEQFF. The CDR3 DNA reads TGTGCCAGCAGCCCTGGGACTAGCGTACACAATGAGCAGTTCTTC.

V is TRBV4-1 and J is TRBJ2-7; 8 bases are a match to TRBD2. Germline CDR1 reads MGHRA; CDR2 reads YSYEKL. The CDR3 length is 16 residues. Trimming removed 4 bases from V and 3 bases from J; junction bases left unmatched: 11. Written as DNA, the CDR3 is TGCGCCAGCAGCCGCGAACCGGGACTAGATAACTACGAGCAGTACTTC. Translating gives CASSREPGLDNYEQYF.

This chain uses TRBV12-3 or TRBV12-4 with TRBJ2-1; the D gene is possibly TRBD2 (6 bases). V was cut by 1 base and J by 8 bases, with 12 bases left in between. The CDR3 has 14 amino acids. CDR3 sequence reads: CASSLGLVRDEQFF. Written as DNA, the CDR3 is TGTGCCAGCAGTTTAGGACTAGTTAGAGATGAGCAGTTCTTC.

The chain is built from TRBV5-1 and TRBJ2-5, with D possibly called TRBD1 or TRBD2 (5 bases each). The V end was cut by 2 bases, the J end by 2 bases, with 10 bases between. Germline V gene data show CDR1 as SGHRS and CDR2 as YFSETQ. CDR3 length: 14 residues. CDR3 protein: CASSFGARQETQYF. The DNA of the CDR3 is TGCGCCAGCAGCTTCGGGGCCAGACAAGAGACCCAGTACTTC.

This clonotype came up a few times. The V gene is TRBV11-2, the J gene TRBJ2-1; D unclear. The CDR3 sequence is 16 residues long. V lost 7 bases to trimming and J lost 0 bases, with 16 bases between them. CDR1 SGHAT and CDR2 FQNNGV come from the germline V gene. CDR3 coding DNA: TGTGCCAGCACCACCTTAAACCGGCGCTCCTACAATGAGCAGTTCTTC. This sequence encodes CASTTLNRRSYNEQFF.